The TCR beta chain under discussion was sequenced for a study of blood T cell repertoires in COVID-19. CDR1 is SGHRS, CDR2 YFSETQ, per germline. V shed 4 bases and J 5 bases; nucleotides not matched to a gene: 9. The CDR3 runs 16 residues. Sequencing was performed with immunoSEQ multiplex PCR; in TCRdb, only in-frame clones are kept and a portion is missing. The repertoire holds roughly 43,000 clones, with 87% as singletons. This sequence originates from a human donor in a cohort sampled during active COVID-19. V gene TRBV5-1 combines with J gene TRBJ2-3; 11 bases align to TRBD2. The sequenced sample consisted of peripheral blood. The CDR3 DNA is TGCGCCAGCAGCCCTACTAGCGGGAGTTCCGGAGATACGCAGTATTTT. This translates into CASSPTSGSSGDTQYF.